These 21 T cell receptor beta chains originate from one sample sequenced in a study of early T cells in non-severe SARS-CoV-2 infection. TCRdb itself ran the 5' RACE reads through MiXCR, one entry per CDR3 protein. The sample has about 70,000 distinct CDR3 sequences; about 9.1% are singletons. The material sequenced was whole blood, taken at baseline. The receptors originated from an adult who was a healthcare worker with PCR-confirmed SARS-CoV-2 infection or an uninfected control (not recorded which).

This clonotype was seen at least ten times. The chain has TRBV28 and TRBJ2-6, with D perhaps TRBD2 (5 bases). The length of the CDR3 is 16 residues. V gave up 7 bases and J gave up 0 bases, with 13 bases separating them. CDR1 is MDHEN and CDR2 is SYDVKM in the germline V gene. This CDR3 is CASTQGSHSGANVLTF. The CDR3 coding sequence is TGTGCCAGCACGCAAGGGAGCCACTCTGGGGCCAACGTCCTGACTTTC.

This clonotype has a count of ten or more. This rearrangement joins TRBV5-6 to TRBJ1-1; 10 bases are a match to TRBD1. Germline V gene sequence: CDR1 SGHDT, CDR2 YYEEEE. This CDR3 has 13 amino acids. V shed 3 bases and J 7 bases; nucleotides not matched to a gene: 3. Here the CDR3 DNA reads TGTGCCAGCAGCTCGACAGGGGGCGTTGAAGCTTTCTTT. Translating it yields CASSSTGGVEAFF.

The chain is built from TRBV7-2 and TRBJ2-7; a possible D gene is TRBD2 (5 bases). CDR1 SGHTA and CDR2 FQGNSA come from the germline V gene. V lost 4 bases, J lost 3 bases, and 10 bases lay in between. This CDR3 has 13 amino acids. DNA of the CDR3: TGTGCCAGCAGCTCAATCCGGGGCTACGAGCAGTACTTC. Its protein product is CASSSIRGYEQYF.

The chain has TRBV12-3 or TRBV12-4 and TRBJ2-3; D gene unclear. Trimming stripped 5 bases from V and 10 bases from J, with 13 bases between. The CDR3 has 12 amino acids. The CDR3: CASSHPMRAQYF. CDR3 DNA sequence: TGTGCCAGCAGTCACCCTATGAGAGCGCAGTATTTT.

The V gene is TRBV5-1, the J gene TRBJ2-1; possibly TRBD2 for D (7 bases). Deletions cut 4 bases from V and 9 bases from J, with 20 bases between. Per germline, CDR1 SGHRS and CDR2 YFSETQ. CDR3 length equals 15 residues. The chain's CDR3 is CASSAGTTKQGEQFF. As DNA, the CDR3 is TGCGCCAGCAGCGCCGGGACTACGAAACAGGGTGAGCAGTTCTTC.

Only a few counts were recorded for this clonotype. This chain connects TRBV29-1 to TRBJ2-1, with 13 positions matching TRBD2. Looked up from germline, CDR1 is SQVTM and CDR2 is ANQGSEA. This CDR3 comprises 16 residues. The ends lost 6 bases at V and 3 bases at J; junction bases unmatched: 8. CDR3 loop: CSVDTSGRAFYNEQFF. The CDR3 nucleotides are TGCAGCGTCGACACTAGCGGGAGGGCCTTCTACAATGAGCAGTTCTTC.

There are a few counts of this clonotype. The J gene is TRBJ1-6, the V gene TRBV11-2, with D possibly being TRBD1 (6 bases). The V end lost 3 bases, the J end lost 4 bases, and 13 bases lay between the germline ends. CDR1 is SGHAT and CDR2 is FQNNGV in the germline V gene. The CDR3 covers 16 residues. CDR3 DNA sequence: TGTGCCAGCAGCTTGGGGGCAGTCAGTTATAATTCACCCCTCCACTTT. Amino acids: CASSLGAVSYNSPLHF.

This clonotype occurred a few times. The CDR3 coding sequence is TGCAGTGCTAGAGAAGGTGGGGGGTATAGCAATCAGCCCCAGCATTTT. Its translation: CSAREGGGYSNQPQHF. This sequence joins TRBV20-1 and TRBJ1-5; possibly TRBD1 for D (5 bases). Trimming left V 0 bases short and J 0 bases short, with 12 bases between. The V gene's germline CDR1 is DFQATT and CDR2 SNEGSKA (reference sequence). This CDR3 contains 16 residues.

This clonotype is a singleton in its sample. Since a much larger clone is just one base distant, this may be a read error. V usage is TRBV28 and J usage is TRBJ2-2, with a possible D match to TRBD2 (6 bases). The V gene's germline CDR1 is MDHEN and CDR2 SYDVKM. CDR3 length: 14 amino acids. V lost 10 bases and J 0 bases, leaving 12 bases between the germline ends. The CDR3 loop is CANRLATNTGELFF. In nucleotides, the CDR3 is TGTGCCAACAGGCTAGCGACGAACACCGGGGAGCTGTTTTTT.

The rearrangement links TRBV20-1 to TRBJ2-1; the match to TRBD2 covers 8 bases. CDR3 size: 16 residues. The ends lost 4 bases at V and 1 base at J; junction bases unmatched: 9. Germline V gene sequence: CDR1 DFQATT, CDR2 SNEGSKA (reference sequence). CDR3 sequence: CSATGGLAGSYNEQFF. Here the CDR3 DNA reads TGCAGTGCTACCGGGGGTTTAGCGGGATCCTACAATGAGCAGTTCTTC.

This clonotype was counted at least ten times. In nucleotides, the CDR3 is TGCGCCAGCAGCGAGGGGCCTCAACTGTTTTTT. This sequence encodes CASSEGPQLFF. The rearrangement joins TRBV4-3 to TRBJ1-4; possibly TRBD1 for D (5 bases). The CDR3 has 11 amino acids. V lost 5 bases and J lost 12, with 10 bases in between. Germline V gene sequence: CDR1 LGHNA, CDR2 YSLEER.

This clonotype was counted a few times. The V call is TRBV4-2, the J call TRBJ2-1; the match to TRBD1 covers 9 bases. V gave up 3 bases and J gave up 5 bases; unmatched junction bases: 17. The CDR3 extends over 19 amino acids. The germline gives CDR1 LGHNA, CDR2 YNFKEQ. Here the CDR3 reads CASSHNRDRALGPDNEQFF. The DNA for the CDR3 is TGTGCCAGCAGCCATAACCGGGACAGGGCACTGGGTCCCGACAATGAGCAGTTCTTC.

The V and J genes are TRBV5-1 and TRBJ2-1; 15 bases match TRBD2. Trimming removed 7 bases from V and 1 base from J; junction bases left unmatched: 6. Germline CDR1 and CDR2: SGHRS and YFSETQ. This CDR3 has 17 residues. The CDR3: CASRTSGRAGSYNEQFF. CDR3 in DNA: TGCGCCAGCCGGACTAGCGGGAGGGCCGGGTCCTACAATGAGCAGTTCTTC. Full variable domain (outside the CDR3, taken from reference TRBV5-1 and TRBJ2-1): KAGVTQTPRYLIKTRGQQVTLSCSPISGHRSVSWYQQTPGQGLQFLFEYFSETQRNKGNFPGRFSGRQFSNSRSEMNVSTLELGDSALYLCASRTSGRAGSYNEQFFGPGTRLTVL.

V and J are TRBV7-2 and TRBJ2-2; TRBD2 aligns across 13 bases. The CDR3 is made up of 18 amino acids. The germline CDR1 and CDR2 sequences are SGHTA and FQGNSA. The V gene end was trimmed by 5 bases and the J gene end by 6 bases; junction bases not matched to a gene: 12. CDR3 sequence reads: CASSNRLAGGPNPGELFF. The CDR3 bases are TGTGCCAGCAGCAACCGACTAGCGGGAGGCCCAAACCCCGGGGAGCTGTTTTTT. The whole variable domain, filled in from reference TRBV7-2 and TRBJ2-2, reads GAGVSQSPSNKVTEKGKDVELRCDPISGHTALYWYRQSLGQGLEFLIYFQGNSAPDKSGLPSDRFSAERTGGSVSTLTIQRTQQEDSAVYLCASSNRLAGGPNPGELFFGEGSRLTVL.

This clonotype came up a few times. This chain connects TRBV28 to TRBJ1-1; D is ambiguous. Germline lookup yields CDR1 MDHEN and CDR2 SYDVKM. V was clipped by 7 bases and J by 1 base, with 13 bases between them. This CDR3 is built from 14 residues. CDR3 DNA sequence: TGTGCCAGCACCCTAGTACAGAAGAACACTGAAGCTTTCTTT. It translates to CASTLVQKNTEAFF.

This clonotype was seen just once. A much larger clonotype is one base distant, so this may be a read error. The rearrangement uses TRBV27 and TRBJ2-3, with 9 bases lining up with TRBD2. The germline CDR1 and CDR2 sequences are MNHEY and SMNVEV (reference sequence). The CDR3 runs 14 residues. CDR3 nucleotides: TGTGCCAGCAGGACTAGCGGAAGCACAGATACGCTGTATTTT. This encodes CASRTSGSTDTLYF.

In its sample, this clonotype was seen a few times. The chain joins TRBV12-3 or TRBV12-4 to TRBJ2-5; 8 bases are a match to TRBD1. The V and J ends lost 5 bases and 4 bases, in that order; junction bases with no gene match: 9. The CDR3 loop spans 15 amino acids. CDR3 nucleotide sequence: TGTGCCAGCAGTGAATCGGACAGGGATGGAGAGACCCAGTACTTC. Amino acids: CASSESDRDGETQYF.

This clonotype was counted only a few times. The chain links TRBV2 to TRBJ1-2; D uncertain. V lost 4 bases and J 4 bases, leaving 7 bases between the germline ends. The CDR3 extends over 12 amino acids. Germline V gene sequence: CDR1 SNHLY, CDR2 FYNNEI. CDR3 amino acids: CASSGWSYGYTF. Here the CDR3 DNA reads TGTGCCAGCAGTGGGTGGAGCTATGGCTACACCTTC. Combining the CDR3 with reference TRBV2 and TRBJ1-2 gives the whole variable domain EPEVTQTPSHQVTQMGQEVILRCVPISNHLYFYWYRQILGQKVEFLVSFYNNEISEKSEIFDDQFSVERPDGSNFTLKIRSTKLEDSAMYFCASSGWSYGYTFGSGTRLTVV.

This clonotype has a handful of counts. The rearrangement joins TRBV18 to TRBJ2-7; the match to TRBD1 covers 9 bases. From germline, CDR1 is KGHSH and CDR2 LQKENI. The J segment lost 0 bases and the V segment lost 2 bases, leaving 2 bases of the junction unmatched. This CDR3 has 15 residues. This CDR3 is CASSPGTGSSYEQYF. CDR3 sequence (DNA): TGTGCCAGCTCACCAGGGACAGGGAGCTCCTACGAGCAGTACTTC.

This clonotype appeared a few times. In DNA, the CDR3 is TGCAGTGCCCCTACTAGCGAGGGGTTTCTCGATGAGCAGTTCTTC. Translating it yields CSAPTSEGFLDEQFF. The V gene is TRBV20-1, the J gene TRBJ2-1, with 7 bases identical to TRBD2. J gave up 8 bases and V 6 bases, and 16 bases lay outside the gene matches. Germline assignment: CDR1 DFQATT and CDR2 SNEGSKA (reference sequence). The CDR3 runs to 15 residues.

This clonotype was seen at least ten times. This chain connects TRBV18 to TRBJ2-3; the D is unclear. V lost 4 bases and J 2 bases, leaving 10 bases between the germline ends. Looked up from germline, CDR1 is KGHSH and CDR2 is LQKENI. The CDR3 loop spans 14 amino acids. CDR3 DNA: TGTGCCAGCTCACGCCGACTGGACACAGATACGCAGTATTTT. Translation: CASSRRLDTDTQYF.